These 19 T cell receptor beta chains originate from one sample sequenced in a study of blood T cell repertoires in COVID-19. The protocol was immunoSEQ multiplex PCR, while the TCRdb copy is restricted to in-frame clones and leaves out a portion. The sample lists about 280,000 clones; around nine tenths were seen once. Sequencing was carried out using peripheral blood. The receptors stem from a man aged 35 to 55 with acute or convalescent COVID-19.

This clone occurred a few times. The same CDR3 also results from other DNA sequences found in this sample. The chain links TRBV2 to TRBJ1-6; TRBD1 might be the D (6 bases). This CDR3 contains 13 residues. CDR1 is SNHLY and CDR2 is FYNNEI in the germline V gene. Trimming stripped 3 bases from V and 6 bases from J, with 6 bases between. Written as DNA, the CDR3 is TGTGCCAGCAGTGACAGGGGTAATTCACCCCTCCACTTT. Its translation: CASSDRGNSPLHF.

The J gene is TRBJ1-3, the V gene TRBV5-4, with TRBD1 matching 7 bases. Germline V gives CDR1 SGHNT, CDR2 YYREEE (reference sequence). The ends lost 3 bases at V and 4 bases at J; junction bases unmatched: 7. CDR3 length equals 15 residues. CDR3 amino acids: CASSSTTGRGNTIYF. The CDR3 DNA sequence: TGTGCCAGCAGCTCTACGACAGGGCGGGGAAACACCATATATTTT.

This clone came up a few times. The chain is built from TRBV5-1 and TRBJ2-2; TRBD1 is a possible D gene (5 bases). There are 15 residues in the CDR3. V was cut by 0 bases and J by 0 bases, with 6 bases left in between. CDR1 SGHRS and CDR2 YFSETQ come from the germline V gene. CDR3 region: CASSLDRPNTGELFF. The CDR3 coding sequence is TGCGCCAGCAGCTTGGACAGGCCGAACACCGGGGAGCTGTTTTTT.

The CDR3: CASSSWDRGSYEQYF. CDR3 bases: TGTGCCAGCAGCTCGTGGGACAGGGGGTCCTACGAGCAGTACTTC. V gene TRBV5-4 combines with J gene TRBJ2-7, with 11 bases identical to TRBD1. The CDR3 length is 15 residues. J lost 1 base, V lost 3 bases, and 3 bases had no gene match. Germline V lookup: CDR1 SGHNT, CDR2 YYREEE (reference sequence).

This chain joins TRBV14 and TRBJ2-1; maybe TRBD1 (6 bases). The CDR3 is 12 amino acids. Trimming took off 0 bases at V and 12 bases at J, with 9 bases between the two ends. CDR1 and CDR2 from the germline V gene are SGHDN and FVKESK. The CDR3 region is CASSQDRGVQFF. Here the CDR3 DNA reads TGTGCCAGCAGCCAAGACAGGGGTGTGCAGTTCTTC.

This clone came up once. This chain uses TRBV18 with TRBJ1-6; TRBD1 agrees at 7 bases. The CDR3 has 17 residues. CDR1 and CDR2 (germline): KGHSH, LQKENI. V shed 4 bases and J 0 bases; nucleotides not matched to a gene: 6. CDR3 loop: CASSLDRISSYNSPLHF. CDR3 sequence (DNA): TGTGCCAGCTCACTGGACAGGATTAGCTCCTATAATTCACCCCTCCACTTT.

The chain couples TRBV24-1 to TRBJ2-3; TRBD2 aligns across 9 bases. This CDR3 is 17 amino acids long. V shed 0 bases and J 6 bases; nucleotides not matched to a gene: 9. The V gene's germline CDR1 is KGHDR and CDR2 SFDVKD. CDR3 sequence reads: CATSDLTSGPSRDTQYF. CDR3 bases: TGTGCCACCAGTGATTTGACTAGCGGGCCCTCCCGGGATACGCAGTATTTT.

This rearrangement joins TRBV6-5 to TRBJ2-3, with D uncertain. Trimming removed 0 bases from V and 2 bases from J, with 6 bases in between. Germline V gene sequence: CDR1 MNHEY, CDR2 SVGAGI. The CDR3 is 14 amino acids. The CDR3 loop is CASSYSKPTDTQYF. The CDR3 region has the DNA TGTGCCAGCAGTTACTCGAAGCCCACAGATACGCAGTATTTT.

The chain combines TRBV3-1 (or the pseudogene TRBV3-2) with TRBJ1-6; D call uncertain. Germline CDR1 reads LGHDT; CDR2 reads YNNKEL (reference sequence). The CDR3 runs to 12 residues. Trimming left V 5 bases short and J 10 bases short, with 9 bases between. Written as DNA, the CDR3 is TGTGCCAGCAGCTCCCTAGCGTCACCCCTCCACTTT. Translating it yields CASSSLASPLHF.

The CDR3 DNA follows: TGTGCCAGCAGCCAAGACGGGCTTAGCGACGAGCAGTACTTC. The encoded protein is CASSQDGLSDEQYF. The chain is built from TRBV4-2 and TRBJ2-7, with D possibly matching TRBD2 (5 bases). The CDR3 length is 14 residues. Trimming took 0 bases from V and 5 from J, leaving 11 bases between them. The germline V gene encodes CDR1 LGHNA and CDR2 YNFKEQ.

J is TRBJ1-2 and V is TRBV5-5; D not certain. Germline lookup yields CDR1 SGHKS and CDR2 YYEKEE (reference sequence). The CDR3 is 13 residues long. V was clipped by 3 bases and J by 4 bases, with 10 bases between them. CDR3 DNA sequence: TGTGCCAGCAGCTCCTATGATAGCTATGGCTACACCTTC. This sequence encodes CASSSYDSYGYTF.

The chain joins TRBV4-2 to TRBJ2-1; D perhaps matches TRBD1 (7 bases). The CDR3 is made up of 18 amino acids. The V gene lost 5 bases and the J gene lost 4 bases, with 24 bases spanning the gap. Germline values: CDR1 LGHNA, CDR2 YNFKEQ. CDR3 amino acids: CASSFPEGAVSSYNEQFF. The DNA for the CDR3 is TGTGCCAGCAGCTTTCCGGAGGGGGCAGTTTCTTCATACAATGAGCAGTTCTTC.

This clone is a singleton in its sample. The chain joins TRBV2 to TRBJ1-2; D gene ambiguous. The CDR3 totals 12 residues. The germline V gene has CDR1 SNHLY and CDR2 FYNNEI. V lost 1 base, J lost 7 bases, and 7 bases lay in between. The CDR3 sequence: CASSEESGGYTF. In DNA, the CDR3 is TGTGCCAGCAGTGAAGAGAGTGGTGGCTACACCTTC.

The rearrangement joins TRBV6-1 to TRBJ2-1; D perhaps matches TRBD1 (6 bases). Germline V lookup: CDR1 MNHNS, CDR2 SASEGT. This CDR3 has 14 amino acids. Trimming took 3 bases from V and 7 from J, leaving 13 bases between them. The CDR3 nucleotides read TGTGCCAGCAGTGACAGGGGAAGGTCAAATGAGCAGTTCTTC. This translates into CASSDRGRSNEQFF.

The genes are TRBV7-3 and TRBJ1-2; D possibly corresponds to TRBD1 (5 bases). The V end was cut by 3 bases, the J end by 4 bases, with 12 bases between. The CDR3 spans 14 residues. Germline lookup yields CDR1 SGHTA and CDR2 FQGTGA. For the CDR3, the DNA is TGTGCCAGCAGCTTCGCAGGGTTGCCCTATGGCTACACCTTC. Translation gives CASSFAGLPYGYTF.

This clone occurred once. The chain combines TRBV6-5 with TRBJ2-2; D possibly corresponds to TRBD2 (5 bases). V was shortened by 7 bases and J by 4 bases, with 16 bases between the two germline ends. Germline V gene lookup returns CDR1 MNHEY and CDR2 SVGAGI. This CDR3 has 15 amino acids. DNA of the CDR3: TGTGCCAGCAAGGAGATGGTCCGGGGCACCGGGGAGCTGTTTTTT. Translated, it gives CASKEMVRGTGELFF.

This clone was recorded once. CDR3 residues: CAWTPGGGQPQHF. DNA for the CDR3: TGTGCCTGGACCCCAGGGGGCGGACAGCCCCAGCATTTT. The V call is TRBV30, the J call TRBJ1-5; TRBD1 aligns across 8 bases. The CDR3 spans 13 residues. V lost 4 bases, J lost 7 bases, and 6 bases stayed unmatched. The germline V gene has CDR1 GTSNPN and CDR2 SVGIG (reference sequence). The complete variable domain, with remaining parts taken from reference TRBV30 and TRBJ1-5, reads SQTIHQWPATLVQPVGSPLSLECTVEGTSNPNLYWYRQAAGRGLQLLFYSVGIGQISSEVPQNLSASRPQDRQFILSSKKLLLSDSGFYLCAWTPGGGQPQHFGDGTRLSIL.

This chain joins TRBV7-2 and TRBJ2-3, with D perhaps TRBD2 (5 bases). The CDR3 has 15 residues. Trimming stripped 5 bases from V and 6 bases from J, with 18 bases between. Germline CDR1 SGHTA, CDR2 FQGNSA. CDR3 coding DNA: TGTGCCAGCAGCCCCTGGACTCATCAAGCGGATACGCAGTATTTT. Amino acid sequence: CASSPWTHQADTQYF.

V is TRBV19 and J is TRBJ1-1, with TRBD1 as a possible D gene (6 bases). Germline V gene data show CDR1 as LNHDA and CDR2 as SQIVND (reference sequence). The CDR3 is made up of 13 amino acids. The ends were cut back, 7 bases at V and 0 bases at J, with 9 bases in the middle. CDR3 sequence (DNA): TGTGCCAGTAAAGGACAGTTGAACACTGAAGCTTTCTTT. Its translation is CASKGQLNTEAFF.